The 20 T cell receptor beta chains below come from one sample, sequenced in a study of shared clonotypes between healthy human individuals. The assay was immunoSEQ multiplex PCR, and TCRdb's table has in-frame clones only and misses some. The sample lists about 380,000 clones, about 96% seen once, with about 0.32% in the top ten. The sequenced sample was memory CD8+ T cells sorted from blood. The subset is: CD45RO+ cells pooled with CCR7-negative TemRA cells. The receptors shown here come from a man younger than 40 in good health.

The chain employs TRBV7-8 and TRBJ2-2; no reliable D call. Between the trimmed V and J ends, which lost 3 bases and 6 bases, there was a span of 2 bases. Looked up from germline, CDR1 is SGHVS and CDR2 is FQNEAQ. This CDR3 contains 11 residues. As DNA, the CDR3 is TGTGCCAGCAGCTTTCCCGGGGAGCTGTTTTTT. Translating gives CASSFPGELFF.

This clone appeared once. The gene calls are TRBV10-3 and TRBJ2-7; TRBD2 aligns across 11 bases. The CDR3 runs to 13 residues. CDR1 is ENHRY and CDR2 is SYGVKD in the germline V gene. Trimming cost V 2 bases and J 6 bases; bases outside gene matches: 0. CDR3 region: CAISETSGSEQYF. The CDR3 coding sequence is TGTGCCATCAGTGAGACTAGCGGGAGCGAGCAGTACTTC.

A single count supports this clone. This chain joins TRBV7-6 and TRBJ2-1; TRBD2 matches 11 bases. With 5 bases clipped from V and 8 bases from J, the junction kept 14 bases outside the gene matches. The CDR3 contains 17 residues. The germline CDR1 and CDR2 sequences are SGHVS and FNYEAQ. The CDR3: CASSDAVRLAGSHEQFF. The CDR3 nucleotides are TGTGCCAGCAGCGACGCCGTAAGACTAGCGGGAAGCCATGAGCAGTTCTTC.

As for this clone: The junction departs from germline at one end; a sequencing error may be responsible. V usage is TRBV6-6 and J usage is TRBJ1-1; D is ambiguous. The CDR3 is 11 amino acids. The germline gives CDR1 MNHNY, CDR2 SVGAGI (reference sequence). This CDR3 is CASMENPEAFF. CDR3 in DNA: TGTGCCAGCATGGAGAACCCTGAAGCTTTCTTT.

For this clone: Other DNA sequences in this specimen translate into the identical CDR3. The chain carries TRBV18 and TRBJ2-7; D remains unclear. Looked up from germline, CDR1 is KGHSH and CDR2 is LQKENI. This CDR3 contains 11 residues. Trimming took off 3 bases at V and 4 bases at J, with 4 bases between the two ends. CDR3 amino acids: CASSPRYEQYF. CDR3 nucleotide sequence: TGTGCCAGCTCACCCAGGTACGAGCAGTACTTC.

V usage is TRBV6-1 and J usage is TRBJ2-7, with D uncertain. Germline loops: CDR1 MNHNS, CDR2 SASEGT. Trimming took off 3 bases at V and 0 bases at J, with 3 bases between the two ends. This CDR3 contains 12 residues. The CDR3 loop is CASSEVSYEQYF. In DNA form, the CDR3 reads TGTGCCAGCAGTGAGGTCTCCTACGAGCAGTACTTC.

The chain uses TRBV15 and TRBJ2-3, with TRBD1 identical over 11 bases. Looked up from germline, CDR1 is LNHNV and CDR2 is YYDKDF (reference sequence). Trimming at V came to 2 bases and at J to 2 bases, leaving 3 bases not matched to a gene. The CDR3 loop spans 16 amino acids. CDR3 sequence reads: CATSRHGQGATDTQYF. DNA for the CDR3: TGTGCCACCAGCAGACATGGACAGGGGGCCACAGATACGCAGTATTTT.

The chain uses TRBV7-9 and TRBJ1-1; D might be TRBD1 (5 bases). Germline CDR1 SEHNR, CDR2 FQNEAQ (reference sequence). Trimming removed 3 bases at V and 5 bases at J, with 7 bases between. The CDR3 is made up of 12 amino acids. CDR3 bases: TGTGCCAGCAGCTTGGGACTTACTGAAGCTTTCTTT. Its protein product is CASSLGLTEAFF.

Only one count was recorded for this clone. The chain is built from TRBV12-1 and TRBJ2-5. TRBV12-1 is noted as a pseudogene. The CDR3 has 15 residues. DNA for the CDR3: TGTGCCAGCAGCTTTGTGGCCAGCAGCCAAGAGACCCAGTACTTC. It codes for CASSFVASSQETQYF.

V gene TRBV5-1 combines with J gene TRBJ2-6; D is perhaps TRBD1 (5 bases). This CDR3 is built from 14 residues. Trimming took off 0 bases at V and 5 bases at J, with 6 bases between the two ends. CDR1 and CDR2 (germline): SGHRS, YFSETQ. CDR3 residues: CASSLDRRANVLTF. In nucleotides, the CDR3 is TGCGCCAGCAGCTTGGACAGGAGGGCCAACGTCCTGACTTTC.

The rearrangement uses TRBV30 and TRBJ2-1, with D maybe TRBD1 (5 bases). The CDR3 sequence is 12 residues long. V lost 4 bases and J lost 8, with 12 bases in between. The germline V gene encodes CDR1 GTSNPN and CDR2 SVGIG (reference sequence). Written as DNA, the CDR3 is TGTGCCTGGACCATCTCAGGGTATGAGCAGTTCTTC. It specifies CAWTISGYEQFF. Supplemented by reference TRBV30 and TRBJ2-1, the full variable domain reads SQTIHQWPATLVQPVGSPLSLECTVEGTSNPNLYWYRQAAGRGLQLLFYSVGIGQISSEVPQNLSASRPQDRQFILSSKKLLLSDSGFYLCAWTISGYEQFFGPGTRLTVL.

V is TRBV6-1 and J is TRBJ2-1; D remains ambiguous. Trimming removed 2 bases from V and 12 bases from J, with 11 bases in between. The CDR3 is 12 residues long. From germline, CDR1 is MNHNS and CDR2 SASEGT. CDR3 amino acids: CASSELSEVQFF. The CDR3, as DNA: TGTGCCAGCAGTGAACTAAGCGAAGTGCAGTTCTTC.

The chain has TRBV6-5 and TRBJ2-5; 9 bases agree with TRBD2. CDR1 is MNHEY, CDR2 SVGAGI, per germline. The length of the CDR3 is 15 residues. Trimming cost V 2 bases and J 5 bases; bases outside gene matches: 6. CDR3 region: CASSYRAGGWETQYF. The CDR3 DNA follows: TGTGCCAGCAGTTACAGAGCGGGAGGTTGGGAGACCCAGTACTTC.

Concerning this clone: The sample carries other DNA sequences with the same CDR3. This chain joins TRBV5-1 and TRBJ2-3; D unresolved. The V gene's germline CDR1 is SGHRS and CDR2 YFSETQ. The CDR3 has 11 residues. V dropped 3 bases and J dropped 3 bases, with 2 bases sitting between them. CDR3 nucleotide sequence: TGCGCCAGCAGCTATACAGATACGCAGTATTTT. This translates into CASSYTDTQYF. Supplemented by reference TRBV5-1 and TRBJ2-3, the full variable domain reads KAGVTQTPRYLIKTRGQQVTLSCSPISGHRSVSWYQQTPGQGLQFLFEYFSETQRNKGNFPGRFSGRQFSNSRSEMNVSTLELGDSALYLCASSYTDTQYFGPGTRLTVL.

This chain connects TRBV25-1 to TRBJ1-6; no clear D gene. Germline-derived CDR1 and CDR2 are MGHDK and SYGVNS. The CDR3 spans 13 residues. Trimming cost V 2 bases and J 3 bases, with 2 bases left between them. CDR3 sequence: CASSESYNSPLHF. CDR3 in DNA: TGTGCCAGCAGTGAAAGCTATAATTCACCCCTCCACTTT.

This chain joins TRBV25-1 and TRBJ1-3, with a tentative D call TRBD1 (5 bases). Germline V gene sequence: CDR1 MGHDK, CDR2 SYGVNS. The CDR3 is 13 amino acids. Trimming removed 2 bases from V and 6 bases from J, with 8 bases in between. The CDR3 coding sequence is TGTGCCAGCAGTGAACCAGGGTCAAACACCATATATTTT. Its protein product is CASSEPGSNTIYF.

The V call is TRBV10-3, the J call TRBJ2-7; no definite D call. The germline V gene encodes CDR1 ENHRY and CDR2 SYGVKD. The V and J ends lost 5 bases and 2 bases respectively, with 16 bases between them. The length of the CDR3 is 15 residues. The CDR3 bases are TGTGCCATCAGTAGGGTGGGGTCTCTCCCCTACGAGCAGTACTTC. Amino acid sequence: CAISRVGSLPYEQYF.

V gene TRBV11-1 combines with J gene TRBJ2-1; 10 nucleotides line up with TRBD2. Losses at the gene ends were 2 bases for V and 4 bases for J; bases not matched to a gene: 11. This CDR3 has 18 residues. Germline CDR1 and CDR2: SGHAT and FQDESV (reference sequence). The CDR3 bases are TGTGCCAGCAGCTTAAGTCTAGCGGGAGAAGGGAGTTACAATGAGCAGTTCTTC. It yields the protein CASSLSLAGEGSYNEQFF. Looking up the rest from reference TRBV11-1 and TRBJ2-1 gives the full variable domain: EAEVAQSPRYKITEKSQAVAFWCDPISGHATLYWYRQILGQGPELLVQFQDESVVDDSQLPKDRFSAERLKGVDSTLKIQPAELGDSAMYLCASSLSLAGEGSYNEQFFGPGTRLTVL.

The chain combines TRBV19 with TRBJ2-2; 7 nucleotides match TRBD1. Losses at the gene ends were 3 bases for V and 6 bases for J; bases not matched to a gene: 16. Germline CDR1 LNHDA, CDR2 SQIVND (reference sequence). There are 18 residues in the CDR3. The CDR3 reads CASSIGTQGVWGSGELFF. CDR3 nucleotide sequence: TGTGCCAGTAGTATCGGTACCCAGGGGGTTTGGGGTTCCGGGGAGCTGTTTTTT.

The J gene is TRBJ2-7, the V gene TRBV7-2; D may be TRBD1 or TRBD2 (5 bases each). Germline CDR1 SGHTA, CDR2 FQGNSA. The V end was cut by 5 bases, the J end by 6 bases, with 14 bases between. The CDR3 contains 13 residues. The CDR3: CASSRGRIGEQYF. CDR3 coding DNA: TGTGCCAGCAGCCGGGGCCGGATCGGCGAGCAGTACTTC.